The 6 T cell receptor beta chains below were found in one sample sequenced in a study of T cell repertoires in cytomegalovirus infection (dated by TCRdb to the late 2010s). Sequencing relied on an Illumina HiSeq 1500. TCRdb reanalyzed the raw reads on its own, using fastp at Q25 for trimming and MiXCR for clone calling, and kept in-frame beta chains. Under each unique CDR3 protein, matching rows form one entry showing the most common genes and DNA. Present in this sample are approximately 750,000 distinct CDR3 sequences, 35% to 45% of which were seen just once. The ten largest account for more than 2.5% of the sample. Material for sequencing was PBMCs. Receptors originate from a human donor in good health (CMV status not recorded). Some clones in this sample may be carry-over from other donors' samples.

This clonotype showed up just a few times. The chain employs TRBV6-5 and TRBJ2-2; 8 positions agree with TRBD2. Looked up from germline, CDR1 is MNHEY and CDR2 is SVGAGI. V gave up 2 bases and J gave up 4 bases; unmatched junction bases: 9. This CDR3 has 17 amino acids. CDR3 region: CASSYHPGLVFTGELFF. Here the CDR3 DNA reads TGTGCCAGCAGTTACCATCCGGGACTAGTCTTCACCGGGGAGCTGTTTTTT.

The J gene is TRBJ2-5, the V gene TRBV15; D may be TRBD1 or TRBD2 (5 bases each). Trimming removed 6 bases at V and 4 bases at J, with 12 bases between. The CDR3 totals 13 residues. Germline V gene lookup returns CDR1 LNHNV and CDR2 YYDKDF (reference sequence). The CDR3 sequence is CATRARGRETQYF. The CDR3 DNA follows: TGTGCCACCAGGGCGAGGGGAAGAGAGACCCAGTACTTC.

This clonotype has just a few counts. The limits of the CDR3 on the DNA are not certain, so only TCRdb's listed CDR3 is given. The genes are TRBV7-5 and TRBJ1-1. TRBV7-5 is labeled a pseudogene. Including both end residues, the CDR3 is 16 amino acids long. CDR3 protein: CISVPEALGRNTEAFF.

This clonotype was counted ten times or more. The rearrangement joins TRBV12-3 or TRBV12-4 to TRBJ2-3; 13 bases line up with TRBD2. CDR3 length: 14 amino acids. The V gene end was trimmed by 5 bases and the J gene end by 8 bases; junction bases not matched to a gene: 4. For the CDR3, the DNA is TGTGCCAGCAGTACTAGCGGGGGGGTGGGTACGCAGTATTTT. This encodes CASSTSGGVGTQYF.

Turning to this clonotype: Germline is not matched at one junction end, which may reflect a read error. The chain links TRBV7-2 to TRBJ1-6; perhaps TRBD1 as D (6 bases). Germline values: CDR1 SGHTA, CDR2 FQGNSA. The CDR3 spans 13 residues. The CDR3 region has the DNA TGTGCCAGCAGCGGGGGCCCCGGTTCACCCCTCTACTTT. Translating gives CASSGGPGSPLYF. The whole variable domain, remainder taken from reference TRBV7-2 and TRBJ1-6, is GAGVSQSPSNKVTEKGKDVELRCDPISGHTALYWYRQSLGQGLEFLIYFQGNSAPDKSGLPSDRFSAERTGGSVSTLTIQRTQQEDSAVYLCASSGGPGSPLYFGNGTRLTVT.

On this clonotype itself: Given a much more abundant clone one base away, this may be a read error. This chain uses TRBV7-2 with TRBJ1-1, with TRBD1 matching over 10 bases. Trimming removed 3 bases from V and 7 bases from J; junction bases left unmatched: 11. CDR1 and CDR2 from the germline V gene are SGHTA and FQGNSA. This CDR3 spans 16 amino acids. CDR3 bases: TGTGCCAGCAGCTTCCGGACAGGGGGAAAGGGCAATGAAGCTTTCTTT. Translated, it gives CASSFRTGGKGNEAFF. Using reference TRBV7-2 and TRBJ1-1 for the parts outside the CDR3, the full variable domain is GAGVSQSPSNKVTEKGKDVELRCDPISGHTALYWYRQSLGQGLEFLIYFQGNSAPDKSGLPSDRFSAERTGGSVSTLTIQRTQQEDSAVYLCASSFRTGGKGNEAFFGQGTRLTVV.